A few counts support the clone carrying this T cell receptor (beta chain). These data are taken from a study of blood T cells in healthy people across ages. V dropped 5 bases and J dropped 3; count of bases not matched to a gene: 11. This CDR3 has 15 residues. CDR1 is SGHNT, CDR2 YYREEE, per germline (reference sequence). Alongside a J-beta primer mix, a sample-barcoded 5' primer served in a second PCR lasting about 7 to 12 cycles. TCRdb ran MiXCR on the 5' RACE reads and lists one entry per CDR3 protein. Seen here are roughly 1.9 million distinct CDR3 sequences, approximately 39% observed once, and the top ten hold approximately 22%.

This chain uses TRBV5-4 with TRBJ2-7; 7 nucleotides match TRBD2. The sequence was collected from a human donor in good health. The sample taken for sequencing was blood. CDR3 sequence: CASSSMGGTIYEQYF. The CDR3 DNA reads TGTGCCAGCAGTTCTATGGGGGGGACGATCTACGAGCAGTACTTC.